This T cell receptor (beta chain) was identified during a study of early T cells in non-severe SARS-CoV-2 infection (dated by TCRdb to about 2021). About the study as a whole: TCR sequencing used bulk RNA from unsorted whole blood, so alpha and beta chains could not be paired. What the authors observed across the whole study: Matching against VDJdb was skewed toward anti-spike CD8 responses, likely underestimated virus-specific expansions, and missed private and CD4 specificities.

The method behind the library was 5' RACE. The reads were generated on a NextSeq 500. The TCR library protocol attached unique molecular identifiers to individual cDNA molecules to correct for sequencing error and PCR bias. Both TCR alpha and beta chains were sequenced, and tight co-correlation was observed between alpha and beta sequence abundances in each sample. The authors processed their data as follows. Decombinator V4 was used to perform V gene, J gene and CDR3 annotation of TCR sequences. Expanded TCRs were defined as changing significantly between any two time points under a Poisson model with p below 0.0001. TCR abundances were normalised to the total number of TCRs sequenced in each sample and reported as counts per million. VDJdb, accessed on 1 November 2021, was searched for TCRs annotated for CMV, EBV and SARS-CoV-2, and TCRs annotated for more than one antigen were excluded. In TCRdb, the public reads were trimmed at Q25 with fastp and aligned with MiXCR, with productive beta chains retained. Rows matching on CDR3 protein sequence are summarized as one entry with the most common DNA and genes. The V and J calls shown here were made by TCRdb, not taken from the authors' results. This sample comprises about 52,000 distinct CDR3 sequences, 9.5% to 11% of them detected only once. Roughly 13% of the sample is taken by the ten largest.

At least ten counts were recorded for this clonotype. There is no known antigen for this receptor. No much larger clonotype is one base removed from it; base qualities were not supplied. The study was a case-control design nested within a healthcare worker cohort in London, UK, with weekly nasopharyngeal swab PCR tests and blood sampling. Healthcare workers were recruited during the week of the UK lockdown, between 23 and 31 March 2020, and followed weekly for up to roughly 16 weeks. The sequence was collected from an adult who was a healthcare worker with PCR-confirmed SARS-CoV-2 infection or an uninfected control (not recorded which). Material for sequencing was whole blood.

CDR3 protein: CASRAGNVLTF. The DNA reads TGCGCCAGCAGGGCTGGCAACGTCCTGACTTTC. This receptor chain uses TRBV5-1 and TRBJ2-6; no D gene can be assigned with confidence. The CDR3 starts with the cysteine, ends with the phenylalanine, and has 11 residues. The only DNA kept is the CDR3, 33 bases in frame from the first base. V is pared back by 5 bases and J by 9 bases, with 6 bases lying between the germline termini. In the germline V gene, CDR1 corresponds to SGHRS and CDR2 to YFSETQ.